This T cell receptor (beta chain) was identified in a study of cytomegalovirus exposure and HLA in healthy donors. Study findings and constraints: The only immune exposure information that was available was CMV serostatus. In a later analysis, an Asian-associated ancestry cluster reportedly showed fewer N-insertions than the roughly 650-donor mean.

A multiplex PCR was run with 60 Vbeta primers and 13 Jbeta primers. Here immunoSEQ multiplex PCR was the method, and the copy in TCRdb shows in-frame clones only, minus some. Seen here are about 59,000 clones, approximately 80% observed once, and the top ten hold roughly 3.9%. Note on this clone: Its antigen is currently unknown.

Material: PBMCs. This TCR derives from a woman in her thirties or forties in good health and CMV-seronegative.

CDR3 DNA sequence: TGTGCCATCAGTGAGTCTGTAGCGGCGTTCAATGAGCAGTTCTTC. Its translation is CAISESVAAFNEQFF. The chain uses TRBV10-3 and TRBJ2-1, with TRBD2 as a possible D gene (6 bases). The CDR3 loop spans 15 amino acids. CDR1 and CDR2 (germline): ENHRY, SYGVKD. V lost 0 bases and J 6 bases, leaving 12 bases between the germline ends.